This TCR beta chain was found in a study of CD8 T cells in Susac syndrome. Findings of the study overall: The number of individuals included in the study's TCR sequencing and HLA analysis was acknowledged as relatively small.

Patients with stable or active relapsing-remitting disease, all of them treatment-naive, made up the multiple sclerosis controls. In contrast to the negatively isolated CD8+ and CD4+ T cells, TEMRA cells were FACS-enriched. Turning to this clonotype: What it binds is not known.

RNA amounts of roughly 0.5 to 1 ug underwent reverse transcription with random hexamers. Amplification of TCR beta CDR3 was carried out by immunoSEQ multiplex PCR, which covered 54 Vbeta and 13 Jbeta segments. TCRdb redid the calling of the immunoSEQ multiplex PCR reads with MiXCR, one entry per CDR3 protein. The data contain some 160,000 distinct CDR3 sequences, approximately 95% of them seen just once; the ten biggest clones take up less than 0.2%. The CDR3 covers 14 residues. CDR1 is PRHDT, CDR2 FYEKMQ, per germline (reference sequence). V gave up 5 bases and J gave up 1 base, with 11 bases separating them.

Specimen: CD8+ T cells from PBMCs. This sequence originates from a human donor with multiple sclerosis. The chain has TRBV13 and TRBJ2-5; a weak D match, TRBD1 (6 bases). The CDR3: CASSPDRLQETQYF. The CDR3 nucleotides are TGTGCCAGCAGCCCGGACAGACTCCAAGAGACCCAGTACTTC.